The clone carrying this T cell receptor beta chain was recorded a few times. Its target is not known. The data were obtained in a study of cytomegalovirus exposure and HLA in healthy donors. Study conclusions and caveats: Accurate predictions that matched the HLA-A and HLA-B alleles of most subjects were reportedly made from TCR beta sequences. A prior analysis recorded that most TCR beta V segments were productive about 87% or about 30% of the time. Confirmation was obtained in vitro that a few CMV-associated chains are specific for CMV antigens. Reported performance of the classifier showed diagnosis of cytomegalovirus status with high specificity and sensitivity.

PCR used 60 Vbeta primers and 13 Jbeta primers. Assay: immunoSEQ multiplex PCR; the TCRdb copy retains only in-frame clones and omits some. In the table there are about 270,000 clones, roughly 70% of which are singletons. Per the germline V gene, CDR1 is SGHVS and CDR2 is FNYEAQ. Trimming took 4 bases from V and 4 from J, leaving 10 bases between them. The CDR3 contains 13 residues. The origin of this receptor is a female donor in good health and CMV-seronegative. The chain carries TRBV7-6 and TRBJ1-1; the D is unclear. The specimen was PBMCs. CDR3: CASSSPWSTEAFF. For the CDR3, the DNA is TGTGCCAGCAGCTCTCCCTGGAGCACTGAAGCTTTCTTT.